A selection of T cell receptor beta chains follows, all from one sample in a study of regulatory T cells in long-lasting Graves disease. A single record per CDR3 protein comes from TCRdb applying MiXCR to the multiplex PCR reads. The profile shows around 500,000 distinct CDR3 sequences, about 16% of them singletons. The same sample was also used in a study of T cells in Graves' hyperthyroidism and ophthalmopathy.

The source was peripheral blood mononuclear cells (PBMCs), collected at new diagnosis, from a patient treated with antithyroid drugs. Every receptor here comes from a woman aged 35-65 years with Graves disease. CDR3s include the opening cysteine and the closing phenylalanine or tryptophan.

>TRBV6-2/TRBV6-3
CASSYSGQGRYGYTF
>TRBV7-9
CASSLAPGGQGYEQYF
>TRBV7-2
CASSQSYQETQYF
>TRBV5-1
CASSLWAGGNQPQHF
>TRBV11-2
CASSLGVLGEQFF
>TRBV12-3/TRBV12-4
CASSFLSHSGANVLTF
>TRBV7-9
CASSSYAQETQYF
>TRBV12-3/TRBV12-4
CASSFAMNTEAFF
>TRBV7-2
CASSPQRGGGTDTQYF
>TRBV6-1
CASNDRENQPQHF
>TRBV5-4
CASSRAGAGELFF
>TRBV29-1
CSVEDWGGLGYGYTF
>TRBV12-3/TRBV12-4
CASSRPAGGNQETQYF
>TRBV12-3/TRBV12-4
CASSLMASGNTIYF
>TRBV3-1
CASSQSGSGGYEQYF
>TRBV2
CASSERRANEQFF
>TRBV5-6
CASRDGQGMTGELFF
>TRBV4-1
CASSHPAGWGAGELFF
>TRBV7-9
CASSLRQGVELFTEAFF
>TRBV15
CATSRDRDGGYTF
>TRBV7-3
CASSPQGYTDTQYF
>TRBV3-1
CASSQGTDRGTLEAFF
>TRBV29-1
CSVVGTNYGYTF
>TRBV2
CASSRGLDYGYTF
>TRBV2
CASRLQGGGLSSYEQYF
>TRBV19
CASSMRDRGTQPQHF
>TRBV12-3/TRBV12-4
CASSWQRADTQYF
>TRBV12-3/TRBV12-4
CASSSGTSGGAGEQFF
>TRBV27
CASSLSRAPQEQFF
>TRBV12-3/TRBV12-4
CASNLRGGITEAFF
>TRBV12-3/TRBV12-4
CASSFSKGGGNQPQHF
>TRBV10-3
CATEGGGIQYF
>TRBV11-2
CASRRRQVVEAFF
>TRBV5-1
CASSPSPGTEIYGYTF
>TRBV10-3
CATTGGPTDTQYF
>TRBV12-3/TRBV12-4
CASSFERGRKPQHF
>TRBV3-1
CASSQGRGELFF
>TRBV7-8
CASSLYSRESNQPQHF
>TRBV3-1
CASSPRGEAEAFF
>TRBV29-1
CSARGSVLYTEAFF
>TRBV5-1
CASSLASYWDEQFF
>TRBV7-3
CASSFDRGLSNEKLFF
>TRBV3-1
CASSPRIVYEQYF
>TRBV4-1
CASSQPGQDVDGYTF
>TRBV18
CASSSGLQQFF
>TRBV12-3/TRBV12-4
CASSFQRSNEKLFF
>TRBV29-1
CSVSSGQGYYNEQFF
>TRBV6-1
CASSPLDGRNQPQHF
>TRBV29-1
CSVEPLLNEQFF
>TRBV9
CASSADLADTQYF
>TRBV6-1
CASMTLQVDNSPLHF
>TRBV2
CASSRLGEAQYF
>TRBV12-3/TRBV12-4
CASSLGTLAAGELFF
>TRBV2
CASTLETGSDSPLHF